The entry that follows covers one TCR beta chain sequence. This record comes from a study of blood T cell repertoires in COVID-19. In the study overall: Material from acute and convalescent COVID-19 was sourced from the United States, Italy and Spain. The cDNA or gDNA used as material had been derived from T cells, B-cell-depleted T cells, or PBMCs.

Assay used: immunoSEQ multiplex PCR; TCRdb lists only in-frame clones, some missing. Of 1,500 to 2,000 clones listed, 65% to 85% are singletons. This CDR3 has 14 amino acids. Germline V gene lookup returns CDR1 KGHSH and CDR2 LQKENI. V was shortened by 2 bases and J by 4 bases, with 11 bases between the two germline ends. V and J are TRBV18 and TRBJ1-1, with D unclear. The sequenced material came from peripheral blood. The receptor's source is a man aged 65-85 years with active COVID-19. The CDR3 coding sequence is TGTGCCAGCTCACCAGGAAATCAGGCCACTGAAGCTTTCTTT. Residues: CASSPGNQATEAFF.